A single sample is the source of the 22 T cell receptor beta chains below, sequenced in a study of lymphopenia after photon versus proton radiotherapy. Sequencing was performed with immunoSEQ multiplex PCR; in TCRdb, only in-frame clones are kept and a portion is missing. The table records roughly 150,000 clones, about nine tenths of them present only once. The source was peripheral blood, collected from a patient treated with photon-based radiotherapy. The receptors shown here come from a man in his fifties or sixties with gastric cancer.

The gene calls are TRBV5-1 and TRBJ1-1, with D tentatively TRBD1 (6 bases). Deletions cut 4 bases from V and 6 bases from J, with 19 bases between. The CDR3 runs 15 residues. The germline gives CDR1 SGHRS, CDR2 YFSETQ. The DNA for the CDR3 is TGCGCCAGCAGCCCCCTACAGGGCGGTAGCTCTGAAGCTTTCTTT. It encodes CASSPLQGGSSEAFF.

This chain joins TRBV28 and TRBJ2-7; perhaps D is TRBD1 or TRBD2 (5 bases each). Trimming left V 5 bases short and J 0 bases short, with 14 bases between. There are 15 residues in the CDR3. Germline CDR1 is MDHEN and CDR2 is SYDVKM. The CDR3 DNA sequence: TGTGCCAGCAGTACCACCGGGGCCTCCTCCTACGAGCAGTACTTC. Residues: CASSTTGASSYEQYF.

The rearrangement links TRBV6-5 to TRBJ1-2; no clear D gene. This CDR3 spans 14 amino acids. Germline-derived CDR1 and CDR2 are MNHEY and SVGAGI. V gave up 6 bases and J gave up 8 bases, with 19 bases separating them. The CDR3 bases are TGTGCCAGCAGACCGGGTTCGGGTATAGGAGGCTACACCTTC. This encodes CASRPGSGIGGYTF.

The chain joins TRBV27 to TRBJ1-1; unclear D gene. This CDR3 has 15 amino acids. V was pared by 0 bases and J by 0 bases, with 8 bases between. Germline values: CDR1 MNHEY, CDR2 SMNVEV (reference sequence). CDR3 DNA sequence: TGTGCCAGCAGTTTATCAGGCCGAATGAACACTGAAGCTTTCTTT. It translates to CASSLSGRMNTEAFF.

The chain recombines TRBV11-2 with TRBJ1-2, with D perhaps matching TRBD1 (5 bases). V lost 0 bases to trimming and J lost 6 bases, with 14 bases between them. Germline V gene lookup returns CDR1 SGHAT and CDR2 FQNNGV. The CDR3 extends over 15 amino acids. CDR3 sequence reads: CASSLDRVRDHGYTF. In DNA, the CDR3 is TGTGCCAGCAGCTTAGATAGGGTTCGGGACCATGGCTACACCTTC.

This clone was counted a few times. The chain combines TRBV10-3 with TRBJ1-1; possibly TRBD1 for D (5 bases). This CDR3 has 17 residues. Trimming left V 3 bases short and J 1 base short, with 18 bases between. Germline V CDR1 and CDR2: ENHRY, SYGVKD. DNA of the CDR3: TGTGCCATCAGTGACCCAACAAGGGGCTACACGAACACTGAAGCTTTCTTT. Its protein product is CAISDPTRGYTNTEAFF.

The CDR3 sequence: CASILVQGSGYTF. The CDR3 DNA follows: TGTGCCAGCATCCTTGTCCAGGGATCGGGCTACACCTTC. The rearrangement uses TRBV28 and TRBJ1-2, with D perhaps matching TRBD1 (5 bases). The germline CDR1 and CDR2 sequences are MDHEN and SYDVKM. The CDR3 is 13 amino acids. The V end was cut by 7 bases, the J end by 8 bases, with 17 bases between.

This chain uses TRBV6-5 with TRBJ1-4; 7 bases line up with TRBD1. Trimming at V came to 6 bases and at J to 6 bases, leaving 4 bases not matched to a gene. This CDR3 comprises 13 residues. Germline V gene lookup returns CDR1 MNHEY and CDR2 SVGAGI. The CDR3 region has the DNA TGTGCCAGCAGCACAGGGGTAGATGAAAAACTGTTTTTT. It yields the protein CASSTGVDEKLFF.

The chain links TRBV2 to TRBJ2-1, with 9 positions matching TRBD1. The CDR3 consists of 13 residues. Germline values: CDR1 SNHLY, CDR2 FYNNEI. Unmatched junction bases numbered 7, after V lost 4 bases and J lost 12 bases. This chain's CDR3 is CASSGGQGSGQFF. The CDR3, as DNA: TGTGCCAGCAGTGGGGGACAGGGTAGTGGGCAGTTCTTC. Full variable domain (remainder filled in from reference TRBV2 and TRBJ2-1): EPEVTQTPSHQVTQMGQEVILRCVPISNHLYFYWYRQILGQKVEFLVSFYNNEISEKSEIFDDQFSVERPDGSNFTLKIRSTKLEDSAMYFCASSGGQGSGQFFGPGTRLTVL.

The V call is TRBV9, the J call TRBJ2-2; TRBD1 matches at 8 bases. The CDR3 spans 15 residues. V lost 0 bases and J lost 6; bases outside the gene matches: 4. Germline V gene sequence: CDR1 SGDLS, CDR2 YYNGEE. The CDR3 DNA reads TGTGCCAGCAGCGTAGATAACAGGGGGTCCGGGGAGCTGTTTTTT. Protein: CASSVDNRGSGELFF.

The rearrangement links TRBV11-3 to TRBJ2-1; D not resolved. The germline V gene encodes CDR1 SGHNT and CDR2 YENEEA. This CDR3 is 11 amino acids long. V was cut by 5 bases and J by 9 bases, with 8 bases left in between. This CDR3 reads CASSDSREQFF. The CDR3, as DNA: TGTGCCAGCAGCGATAGCCGTGAGCAGTTCTTC.

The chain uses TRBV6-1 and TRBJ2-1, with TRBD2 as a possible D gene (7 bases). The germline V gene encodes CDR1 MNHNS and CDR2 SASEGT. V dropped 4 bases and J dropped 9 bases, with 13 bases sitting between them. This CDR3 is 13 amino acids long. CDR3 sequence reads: CASSATGTTEQFF. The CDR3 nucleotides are TGTGCCAGCAGTGCCACAGGGACTACTGAGCAGTTCTTC.

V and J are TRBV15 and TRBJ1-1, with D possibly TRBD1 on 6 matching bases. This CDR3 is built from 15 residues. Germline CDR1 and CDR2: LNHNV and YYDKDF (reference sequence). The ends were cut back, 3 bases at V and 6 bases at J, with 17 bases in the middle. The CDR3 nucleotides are TGTGCCACCAGCAGTCGGGACAAGGGGGGGCCTGAAGCTTTCTTT. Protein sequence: CATSSRDKGGPEAFF.

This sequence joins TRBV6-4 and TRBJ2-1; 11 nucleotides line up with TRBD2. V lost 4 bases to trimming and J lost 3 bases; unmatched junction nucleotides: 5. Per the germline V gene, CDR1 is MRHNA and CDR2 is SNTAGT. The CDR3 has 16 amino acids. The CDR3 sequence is CASSAEGTSGYNEQFF. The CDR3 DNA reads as TGTGCCAGCAGTGCGGAGGGGACTAGCGGCTACAATGAGCAGTTCTTC.

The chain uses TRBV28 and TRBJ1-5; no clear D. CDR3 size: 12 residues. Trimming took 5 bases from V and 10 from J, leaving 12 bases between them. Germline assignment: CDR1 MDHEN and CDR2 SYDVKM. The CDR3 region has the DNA TGTGCCAGCAGTCCGACGTCCAGCCCCCAGCATTTT. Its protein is CASSPTSSPQHF.

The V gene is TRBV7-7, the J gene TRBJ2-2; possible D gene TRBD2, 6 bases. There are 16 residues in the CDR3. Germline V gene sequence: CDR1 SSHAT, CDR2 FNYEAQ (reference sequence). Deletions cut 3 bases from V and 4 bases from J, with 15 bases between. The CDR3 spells CASSLGGLPFTGELFF. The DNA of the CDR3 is TGTGCCAGCAGCTTGGGGGGACTGCCGTTCACCGGGGAGCTGTTTTTT.

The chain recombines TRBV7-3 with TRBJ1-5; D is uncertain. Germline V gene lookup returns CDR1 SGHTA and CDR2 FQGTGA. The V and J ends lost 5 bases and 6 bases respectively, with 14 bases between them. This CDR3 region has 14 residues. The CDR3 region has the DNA TGTGCCAGCAGCCGGATCGAGGGCTCTCAGCCCCAGCATTTT. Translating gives CASSRIEGSQPQHF.

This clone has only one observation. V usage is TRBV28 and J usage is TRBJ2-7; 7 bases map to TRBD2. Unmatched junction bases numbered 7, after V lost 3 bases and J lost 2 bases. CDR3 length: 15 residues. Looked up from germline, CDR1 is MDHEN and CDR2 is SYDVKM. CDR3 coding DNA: TGTGCCAGCAGTTTTCCCACTAGCGAACCCTACGAGCAGTACTTC. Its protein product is CASSFPTSEPYEQYF.

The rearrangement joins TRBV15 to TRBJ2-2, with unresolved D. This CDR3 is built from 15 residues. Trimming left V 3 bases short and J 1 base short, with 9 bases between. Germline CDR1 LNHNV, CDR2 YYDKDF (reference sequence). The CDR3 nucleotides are TGTGCCACCAGCAGGGCAAGGGAGAACACCGGGGAGCTGTTTTTT. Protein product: CATSRARENTGELFF.

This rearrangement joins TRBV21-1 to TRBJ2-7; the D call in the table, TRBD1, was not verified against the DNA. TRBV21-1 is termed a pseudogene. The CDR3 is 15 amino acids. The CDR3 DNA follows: TGTGCCAGCAGCAAAAGTCGGACAGGGCGCTACGAGCAGTACTTC. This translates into CASSKSRTGRYEQYF.

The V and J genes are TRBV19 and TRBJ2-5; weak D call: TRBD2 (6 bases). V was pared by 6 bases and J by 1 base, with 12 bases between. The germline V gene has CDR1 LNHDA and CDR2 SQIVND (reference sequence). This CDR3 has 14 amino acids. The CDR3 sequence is CASSFGGSQETQYF. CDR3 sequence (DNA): TGTGCCAGTAGCTTTGGGGGGAGCCAAGAGACCCAGTACTTC.

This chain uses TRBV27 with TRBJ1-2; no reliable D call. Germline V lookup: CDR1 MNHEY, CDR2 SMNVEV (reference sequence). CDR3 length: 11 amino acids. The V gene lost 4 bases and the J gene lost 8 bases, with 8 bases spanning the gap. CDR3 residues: CASSSGQGYTF. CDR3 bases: TGTGCCAGCAGTTCCGGTCAGGGCTACACCTTC.